Below, 3 T cell receptor beta chains from the same sample are listed, as sequenced in a study of graft-versus-host responses after intestinal transplantation. The starting material, graft tissue, was processed to release intraepithelial and lamina propria lymphocytes. TCRdb's table, derived via immunoSEQ multiplex PCR, lists solely in-frame clones and lacks some. The table records some 15,000 clones, about 80% of them present only once. Source: ileum tissue, taken 580 to 600 days after intestinal transplantation. These receptors were taken from a human patient who received an intestinal transplant, so some T cells may come from the graft donor.

The CDR3 region has the DNA TGCGCCAGCAGCTTGGCGGGATTCGAGGCAGATACGCAGTATTTT. It translates to CASSLAGFEADTQYF. The chain is built from TRBV5-1 and TRBJ2-3, with D possibly TRBD2 on 5 matching bases. CDR3 size: 15 residues. Germline-derived CDR1 and CDR2 are SGHRS and YFSETQ. V lost 0 bases, J lost 4 bases, and 12 bases lay in between. Based on the CDR3 plus reference TRBV5-1 and TRBJ2-3, the full variable domain is KAGVTQTPRYLIKTRGQQVTLSCSPISGHRSVSWYQQTPGQGLQFLFEYFSETQRNKGNFPGRFSGRQFSNSRSEMNVSTLELGDSALYLCASSLAGFEADTQYFGPGTRLTVL.

Comments on this clone: The junction differs from germline at one of its ends, possibly a read error. Other nucleotide sequences from this sample produce the same CDR3. The V call is TRBV7-3, the J call TRBJ2-6, with a possible D match to TRBD1 (5 bases). Germline CDR1 is SGHTA and CDR2 is FQGTGA. The CDR3 sequence is 17 residues long. In nucleotides, the CDR3 is TGTGCCAGCAGCCCAAATAGGCTCCGGGTAGGGGCCAACGTCCTGACCTTC. This sequence encodes CASSPNRLRVGANVLTF.

The chain uses TRBV27 and TRBJ1-3; 7 nucleotides align to TRBD1. CDR3 length: 15 residues. The V gene's germline CDR1 is MNHEY and CDR2 SMNVEV (reference sequence). V lost 1 base and J lost 7; bases outside the gene matches: 7. The CDR3 protein is CASSLLGQPRNTIYF. The CDR3, as DNA: TGTGCCAGCAGTTTATTGGGACAGCCGAGGAACACCATATATTTT.